The sequence of this T cell receptor (beta chain) was determined in a study of blood T cell repertoires in COVID-19. Study background: Sources were T cells, B-cell-depleted T cells, or PBMCs; the material itself was cDNA or gDNA.

Authors' processing steps: The assay estimated nucleated cells by amplifying reference gene primers. Sequenced by immunoSEQ multiplex PCR; TCRdb stores in-frame clones only, minus some. For V, J and clone size, that table is used; D and trimming come from the DNA. The data contain a few hundred thousand clones, 70% to 90% of them seen just once; the ten biggest clones take up roughly a tenth. Individuals aged roughly 18 to 95 years were recruited from some 26 US areas. Clinical history as reported by participants underpinned cohort assignment. The CDR3 runs 16 residues. V shed 0 bases and J shed 7 bases, with 14 bases lying between them. CDR1 and CDR2 from the germline V gene are SGDLS and YYNGEE.

The receptor was derived from a young woman who had recovered from COVID-19. The source material was PBMCs or T cells enriched from blood (not recorded which). The V and J genes are TRBV9 and TRBJ1-6; no clear D gene. DNA for the CDR3: TGTGCCAGCAGCGTAGATCTCCCCGGAGTAAATTCACCCCTCCACTTT. This codes for CASSVDLPGVNSPLHF.